The 17 T cell receptor beta chains below all came from one sample that was sequenced in a study of early T cells in non-severe SARS-CoV-2 infection. TCRdb passed the 5' RACE reads through MiXCR, listing each CDR3 protein once. The sample comprises tens of thousands of distinct CDR3 sequences, about 9.1% of which are singletons, and around 4.2% rests with the top ten. The sample taken for sequencing was whole blood. The receptor set was obtained from an adult who was a healthcare worker with PCR-confirmed SARS-CoV-2 infection or an uninfected control (not recorded which).

This clonotype showed up many times. The chain joins TRBV29-1 to TRBJ1-2; D is perhaps TRBD1 (6 bases). Deletions cut 6 bases from V and 4 bases from J, with 12 bases between. Germline V gene data show CDR1 as SQVTM and CDR2 as ANQGSEA. The CDR3 sequence is 12 residues long. The CDR3 DNA is TGCAGCGTGGCCGCACAGGGCTATGGCTACACCTTC. This encodes CSVAAQGYGYTF.

There are many counts of this clonotype. The chain couples TRBV5-6 to TRBJ2-5, with D maybe TRBD1 (6 bases). V lost 1 base to trimming and J lost 5 bases, with 9 bases between them. CDR3 length equals 13 residues. In germline, CDR1 is SGHDT, CDR2 YYEEEE. The CDR3 is CASSLSGDETQYF. CDR3 nucleotides: TGTGCCAGCAGCTTGTCAGGGGATGAGACCCAGTACTTC.

The rearrangement uses TRBV20-1 and TRBJ2-1; 9 bases line up with TRBD2. CDR1 and CDR2 from the germline V gene are DFQATT and SNEGSKA (reference sequence). V gave up 0 bases and J gave up 4 bases; unmatched junction bases: 10. The CDR3 length is 17 residues. The chain's CDR3 is CSARDSLGLAGYNEQFF. As DNA, the CDR3 is TGCAGTGCTAGAGATTCCCTTGGGCTAGCGGGGTACAATGAGCAGTTCTTC.

This clonotype was counted ten times or more. The rearrangement joins TRBV29-1 to TRBJ2-1; TRBD2 agrees at 10 bases. The CDR3 sequence is 14 residues long. V dropped 4 bases and J dropped 4; count of bases not matched to a gene: 4. The germline V gene encodes CDR1 SQVTM and CDR2 ANQGSEA. CDR3 residues: CSVVWTSGYNEQFF. The CDR3 DNA is TGCAGCGTTGTGTGGACTAGCGGTTACAATGAGCAGTTCTTC.

This clonotype has ten or more counts. This chain joins TRBV19 and TRBJ2-3; D is undetermined. Germline values: CDR1 LNHDA, CDR2 SQIVND (reference sequence). The CDR3 totals 13 residues. Between the trimmed V and J ends, which lost 3 bases and 5 bases, there was a span of 9 bases. CDR3 nucleotide sequence: TGTGCCAGTAGTATGTGGGAAAGAGATACGCAGTATTTT. Translated: CASSMWERDTQYF.

This clonotype was seen many times. The chain uses TRBV2 and TRBJ1-1; D gene uncertain. The CDR3 sequence is 12 residues long. V was shortened by 7 bases and J by 6 bases, with 12 bases between the two germline ends. CDR1 and CDR2 (germline): SNHLY, FYNNEI. The CDR3, as DNA: TGTGCCAGCACCACGTACGGGGCTGAAGCTTTCTTT. This codes for CASTTYGAEAFF.

This clonotype occurred many times. The genes are TRBV29-1 and TRBJ2-2; D unresolved. V lost 4 bases and J 4 bases, leaving 10 bases between the germline ends. The CDR3 runs to 13 residues. From germline, CDR1 is SQVTM and CDR2 ANQGSEA. The CDR3 region is CSVVNIGTGELFF. The CDR3 DNA sequence: TGCAGCGTTGTTAATATAGGCACCGGGGAGCTGTTTTTT.

Ten or more counts support this clonotype. V gene TRBV7-2 combines with J gene TRBJ2-2; the match to TRBD1 covers 7 bases. This CDR3 has 14 amino acids. Germline V gives CDR1 SGHTA, CDR2 FQGNSA. V shed 4 bases, J shed 7 bases, and the junction held 6 bases outside the gene matches. The CDR3 coding sequence is TGTGCCAGCAGCTCCACGACAGGGAACGGGGAGCTGTTTTTT. Translating gives CASSSTTGNGELFF.

This clonotype was counted only a few times. The chain combines TRBV7-2 with TRBJ2-3; a weak D match, TRBD1 (5 bases). This CDR3 contains 15 residues. Per the germline V gene, CDR1 is SGHTA and CDR2 is FQGNSA. Between the trimmed V and J ends, which lost 5 bases and 4 bases, there was a span of 16 bases. The DNA for the CDR3 is TGTGCCAGCAGCCCCCACCTTGGCAGGGCAGATACGCAGTATTTT. Protein sequence: CASSPHLGRADTQYF.

At least ten counts were recorded for this clonotype. The J gene is TRBJ1-4, the V gene TRBV7-8; D is ambiguous. CDR1 and CDR2 (germline): SGHVS, FQNEAQ. Trimming shortened V by 2 bases and J by 12 bases, and 7 bases separated the two germline ends. The CDR3 contains 11 residues. This CDR3 reads CASSLNMELFF. The CDR3 region has the DNA TGTGCCAGCAGCTTAAATATGGAACTGTTTTTT.

This clonotype was observed many times. The gene calls are TRBV27 and TRBJ2-1, with 14 bases matching TRBD2. The CDR3 loop spans 14 amino acids. The ends lost 4 bases at V and 9 bases at J; junction bases unmatched: 2. Germline V CDR1 and CDR2: MNHEY, SMNVEV (reference sequence). In DNA, the CDR3 is TGTGCCAGCAGTTCCGGACTAGCGGGAGGTGAGCAGTTCTTC. This encodes CASSSGLAGGEQFF.

There are many counts of this clonotype. The chain carries TRBV30 and TRBJ1-3; the D is unclear. The CDR3 is made up of 13 amino acids. The V end was cut by 4 bases, the J end by 1 base, with 8 bases between. The germline CDR1 and CDR2 sequences are GTSNPN and SVGIG (reference sequence). The CDR3 DNA is TGTGCCTGGACTAGGTTTTCTGGAAACACCATATATTTT. Protein sequence: CAWTRFSGNTIYF.

This clonotype was seen at least ten times. This rearrangement joins TRBV20-1 to TRBJ1-2, with D perhaps TRBD1 (5 bases). Germline loops: CDR1 DFQATT, CDR2 SNEGSKA (reference sequence). CDR3 length: 15 residues. V gave up 6 bases and J gave up 8 bases, with 25 bases separating them. The CDR3 sequence: CSAEGFQRGGHGYTF. CDR3 nucleotide sequence: TGCAGTGCCGAAGGCTTTCAACGGGGCGGTCACGGCTACACCTTC.

This clonotype was seen at least ten times. This sequence joins TRBV5-1 and TRBJ2-6; no clear D. The CDR3 length is 15 residues. Trimming took 2 bases from V and 4 from J, leaving 10 bases between them. Germline CDR1 and CDR2: SGHRS and YFSETQ. The CDR3 protein is CASSLEKIGANVLTF. The CDR3 nucleotides are TGCGCCAGCAGCTTAGAGAAAATAGGGGCCAACGTCCTGACTTTC. The full variable domain, completed using reference TRBV5-1 and TRBJ2-6, is KAGVTQTPRYLIKTRGQQVTLSCSPISGHRSVSWYQQTPGQGLQFLFEYFSETQRNKGNFPGRFSGRQFSNSRSEMNVSTLELGDSALYLCASSLEKIGANVLTFGAGSRLTVL.

There are many counts of this clonotype. The V gene is TRBV30, the J gene TRBJ1-1; D gene ambiguous. The CDR3 loop spans 13 amino acids. In germline, CDR1 is GTSNPN, CDR2 SVGIG (reference sequence). Between the trimmed V and J ends, which lost 3 bases and 0 bases, there was a span of 8 bases. CDR3 sequence reads: CAWSQSLNTEAFF. The DNA of the CDR3 is TGTGCCTGGAGCCAAAGCCTGAACACTGAAGCTTTCTTT.

This clonotype was seen ten or more times. The rearrangement links TRBV3-1 to TRBJ1-2; 9 bases match TRBD1. CDR1 is LGHDT and CDR2 is YNNKEL in the germline V gene (reference sequence). The CDR3 spans 14 residues. Losses at the gene ends were 5 bases for V and 2 bases for J; bases not matched to a gene: 3. CDR3 in amino acids: CASSYGTGNYGYTF. The DNA for the CDR3 is TGTGCCAGCAGCTACGGGACAGGGAACTATGGCTACACCTTC.

This clonotype appeared many times. The chain joins TRBV7-2 to TRBJ2-3; 7 bases map to TRBD1. The ends lost 3 bases at V and 4 bases at J; junction bases unmatched: 7. Germline values: CDR1 SGHTA, CDR2 FQGNSA. The CDR3 sequence is 15 residues long. In nucleotides, the CDR3 is TGTGCCAGCAGCTTTGGGAACCAGGGGGCAGATACGCAGTATTTT. Translated: CASSFGNQGADTQYF.